This T cell receptor beta chain was sequenced during a study of cytomegalovirus exposure and HLA in healthy donors (dated by TCRdb to about 2017). Regarding the study in general: According to a later analysis, the 110 or so validation repertoires were produced on the same platform as the approximately 600 repertoires of the first cohort. The aim of the study was to test whether cataloging public T cell receptors could identify signatures of past pathogen exposure. Along with the approximately 700-subject first cohort, a separate validation cohort of over a hundred different subjects was used. To predict cytomegalovirus infection status, the study combined high-throughput TCR immunosequencing, statistical association of individual TCRs with disease status, and machine learning.

General findings and caveats noted by the study authors: It was suggested by the authors that the approach could potentially be generalized to other disease states and immunological phenotypes. In a later analysis, TCRs clustered in the first cohort were found to also tend to co-occur in the 120 or so validation repertoires, with roughly 93% of cluster scores above 0. Most TCR sequences were seen in very few donors, while some public TCRs were found in many individuals. A total of fewer than 200 TCR beta chains were listed by the study as associated with cytomegalovirus. A few of the identified cytomegalovirus-associated TCR beta chains were confirmed in vitro to be specific for cytomegalovirus antigens. The classifier was reported to diagnose cytomegalovirus status with high specificity and sensitivity in both the original and validation cohorts. A later analysis lacked HLA typing for the validation cohort, so it scored co-occurrence in that cohort across all 110 or so repertoires.

There are 16 amino acids in the CDR3, from cysteine to phenylalanine inclusive. The retained sequence is limited to the CDR3, 48 bases, with the frame set at the first base. Ends trimmed: V by 4 bases, J by 3 bases; bases unmatched to a gene: 8. In the germline V gene, CDR1 corresponds to SGHAT and CDR2 to FQNNGV. The donors belonged to the validation cohort of roughly 120 subjects, which was separate from the roughly 670-subject first cohort. With respect to this clone: Its recognized antigen is unknown. Base qualities were left out, and no much larger clone turns up one base away.

Library generation was performed with the immunoSEQ multiplex PCR assay. Regarding the original processing steps: A statistical classification framework was built to diagnose cytomegalovirus status from the catalog of TCR beta chain sequences. This immuneACCESS table, as held by TCRdb, lists in-frame sequences with V and J called but not all clones. Of the missing ones, under half trace to an unresolved V gene in checked studies; the others have no known cause. The DNA gave D and trimming, while V, J and clone size come from that table. The sample table lists 66,000 or so clones, about 97% of them with a count of one. Around 1.5% of the sample is held by the ten biggest clonotypes.

The chain is encoded by TRBV11-2 joined to TRBJ1-5; 8 middle bases align to TRBD1. The specimen was PBMCs. The receptor comes from a woman between 18 and 29 years old in good health and CMV-seropositive. In nucleotide form, the sequence is TGTGCCAGCAGCTCAGCGGGACAGGTCCACAATCAGCCCCAGCATTTT. It is translated as CASSSAGQVHNQPQHF.